This passage covers 4 T cell receptor beta chains from one sample sequenced in a study of blood T cell repertoires in COVID-19. Sequencing used immunoSEQ multiplex PCR; TCRdb keeps in-frame clones, though not all of them. Of 400,000 to 550,000 clones listed, around 90% are singletons. The sequencing sample was made of PBMCs or T cells enriched from blood (not recorded which). These receptors came from a woman aged 18-30 years with acute COVID-19.

On this clone: Additional DNA sequences in this sample encode the identical CDR3. J is TRBJ2-7 and V is TRBV11-2, with a weak D call TRBD1 (5 bases). Germline V gives CDR1 SGHAT, CDR2 FQNNGV. The CDR3 length is 12 residues. V lost 1 base to trimming and J lost 4 bases, with 5 bases between them. CDR3 in amino acids: CASSLAGYEQYF. In DNA, the CDR3 is TGTGCCAGCAGCTTAGCAGGGTACGAGCAGTACTTC.

The CDR3, as DNA: TGTGCCAGCAAGCCCCAAGGGGGCACTGAAGCTTTCTTT. It is translated as CASKPQGGTEAFF. V gene TRBV2 combines with J gene TRBJ1-1; TRBD1 is a possible D gene (6 bases). V was shortened by 7 bases and J by 4 bases, with 13 bases between the two germline ends. Germline CDR1 SNHLY, CDR2 FYNNEI. The CDR3 is 13 residues long.

The chain links TRBV6-5 to TRBJ2-1, with TRBD2 identical over 12 bases. The CDR3 extends over 13 amino acids. The germline V gene encodes CDR1 MNHEY and CDR2 SVGAGI. The V segment lost 7 bases and the J segment 9 bases; nucleotides outside the gene matches: 4. The CDR3 spells CASTASGRGEQFF. CDR3 DNA sequence: TGTGCCAGCACCGCTAGCGGGAGGGGTGAGCAGTTCTTC.

This sequence joins TRBV12-5 and TRBJ2-1, with 15 bases aligning to TRBD2. Germline loops: CDR1 LGHNT, CDR2 FRNRAP. The CDR3 contains 20 residues. V gave up 0 bases and J gave up 2 bases; unmatched junction bases: 8. The CDR3 coding sequence is TGTGCTAGTGGTTTGGTAATCGGGACTAGCGGGAGGCGGCCCTACAATGAGCAGTTCTTC. This codes for CASGLVIGTSGRRPYNEQFF.